The 24 T cell receptor delta chains given below trace back to one sample, sequenced in a study of gamma-delta T cells after stem cell transplantation. TCRdb re-identified clones in the RT-PCR reads via CATT. The sample contains around 1,700 delta-chain clones, around 8% of which appear only once. Sequenced material: gamma-delta T cells. The receptors come from a human donor. It is not recorded whose cells these are; they may come from a transplant donor.

To note about this clone: Since a much larger clone is just one base distant, this may be a read error. The chain employs TRDV2 and TRDJ1; D may be TRDD3 (6 bases). The CDR3 runs 15 residues. Germline-derived CDR1 and CDR2 are GEAIGNYY and EKD. V was cut by 6 bases and J by 0 bases, with 16 bases left in between. This CDR3 is CACLRLGNDTDKLIF. CDR3 sequence (DNA): TGTGCCTGTCTCCGGCTGGGGAACGACACCGATAAACTCATCTTT.

This clone qualifies as medium-sized. This sample also contains other DNA sequences that code for the same CDR3. The V and J genes are TRDV2 and TRDJ1, with 10 nucleotides matching TRDD3. The J segment lost 2 bases and the V segment lost 3 bases, leaving 5 bases of the junction unmatched. Looked up from germline, CDR1 is GEAIGNYY and CDR2 is EKD. The CDR3 runs 15 residues. In DNA form, the CDR3 reads TGTGCCTGTGACGATCTACTGGGGGATACCGATAAACTCATCTTT. Protein sequence: CACDDLLGDTDKLIF.

There are a few counts of this clone. TCRdb's entry gives the protein of a much larger clone, which mismatches this DNA's translation at residue 3, likely from a read error; the protein reported here is translated from the DNA. This chain connects TRDV2 to TRDJ3; 11 nucleotides match TRDD3. Germline lookup yields CDR1 GEAIGNYY and CDR2 EKD. The CDR3 is made up of 19 amino acids. CDR3 amino acids: CARDTLLGDTSWDTRQMFF. The CDR3 DNA sequence: TGTGCCCGTGACACCCTGCTGGGGGATACATCCTGGGACACCCGACAGATGTTTTTC.

This clone is categorized as medium-sized. The V and J genes are TRDV3 and TRDJ1, with D perhaps matching TRDD3 (6 bases). CDR1 and CDR2 from the germline V gene are TVYSNPD and GDNSRS (reference sequence). V was pared by 3 bases and J by 2 bases, with 13 bases between. The CDR3 spans 13 residues. CDR3 sequence (DNA): TGTGCCTTACCCGGGGGACCAACCGATAAACTCATCTTT. Its protein is CALPGGPTDKLIF. Variable domain in full (rest from reference TRDV3 and TRDJ1): CDKVTQSSPDQTVASGSEVVLLCTYDTVYSNPDLFWYRIRPDYSFQFVFYGDNSRSEGADFTQGRFSVKHILTQKAFHLVISPVRTEDSATYYCALPGGPTDKLIFGKGTRVTVEP.

A remark on this clone: A much larger clone lies one base from this, so it may be a read error. The chain recombines TRDV2 with TRDJ3; 7 positions match TRDD3. Trimming at V came to 0 bases and at J to 12 bases, leaving 22 bases not matched to a gene. The CDR3 is 20 amino acids. Germline lookup yields CDR1 GEAIGNYY and CDR2 EKD. CDR3 amino acids: CACDTVPGDSGANFGRQMFF. The CDR3 DNA is TGTGCCTGTGACACCGTACCGGGGGATTCAGGAGCAAATTTCGGCCGACAGATGTTTTTC.

This clone was seen more than once but under ten times. The chain has TRDV2 and TRDJ1, with 8 bases fitting TRDD3. V shed 3 bases and J 1 base; nucleotides not matched to a gene: 12. The CDR3 sequence is 17 residues long. The V gene's germline CDR1 is GEAIGNYY and CDR2 EKD. CDR3 loop: CACDSLLGATSTDKLIF. The CDR3 bases are TGTGCCTGTGACTCATTACTGGGGGCCACCTCCACCGATAAACTCATCTTT.

This clone is deemed medium-sized. This chain connects TRDV2 to TRDJ1; possibly TRDD3 for D (5 bases). V lost 3 bases and J 0 bases, leaving 13 bases between the germline ends. Germline-derived CDR1 and CDR2 are GEAIGNYY and EKD. The CDR3 runs to 15 residues. The CDR3 loop reads CACDALLAHTDKLIF. The CDR3 region has the DNA TGTGCCTGTGACGCGCTACTGGCCCACACCGATAAACTCATCTTT.

This clone is deemed large. Within the sample, other DNA sequences also encode this same CDR3. The chain couples TRDV2 to TRDJ1, with 7 bases identical to TRDD3. Germline-derived CDR1 and CDR2 are GEAIGNYY and EKD. V lost 3 bases and J lost 0; bases outside the gene matches: 6. This CDR3 contains 15 residues. CDR3 DNA: TGTGCCTGTGACTTACTGGGGCCGCACACCGATAAACTCATCTTT. It translates to CACDLLGPHTDKLIF.

In its sample, this clone is medium-sized. This may arise from a read error, as a much more abundant clone is one base away. The chain couples TRDV2 to TRDJ1, with 9 bases matching TRDD3. This CDR3 region has 18 residues. The V gene's germline CDR1 is GEAIGNYY and CDR2 EKD. The trim removed 0 bases at V and 1 base at J, leaving 11 bases unmatched. The CDR3 spells CACDTVSTLGESTDKLIF. In DNA form, the CDR3 reads TGTGCCTGTGACACCGTCTCGACACTGGGGGAGAGCACCGATAAACTCATCTTT.

This clone has a handful of counts. A far more abundant clone sits one base away, making this likely a read error. This chain uses TRDV2 with TRDJ1, with 9 bases that match TRDD3. From germline, CDR1 is GEAIGNYY and CDR2 EKD. The CDR3 has 15 residues. The J segment lost 4 bases and the V segment lost 0 bases, leaving 5 bases of the junction unmatched. The CDR3 nucleotides read TGTGCCTGTGACACCCTGGGGGATCAGGACGATAAACTCATCTTT. Protein product: CACDTLGDQDDKLIF.

Concerning this clone: It differs at one base from a far larger clone, so likely a read error. The same CDR3 arises from other DNA sequences in this sample as well. The J gene is TRDJ1, the V gene TRDV2, with TRDD3 matching over 11 bases. CDR1 and CDR2 (germline): GEAIGNYY, EKD. The CDR3 runs 17 residues. V lost 3 bases and J lost 0; bases outside the gene matches: 8. The CDR3 is CACDALLGDTYTDKLIF. The DNA of the CDR3 is TGTGCCTGTGACGCGTTGTTGGGGGATACGTACACCGATAAACTCATCTTT.

This clone was counted only a few times. It may be a read error: a sequence one base away is much more abundant. CDR3 sequence (DNA): TGTGCCTGTGACGTACTGGGGGCTACATCCGATAAACTCATCTTT. Its translation: CACDVLGATSDKLIF. This chain links TRDV2 with TRDJ1; 8 bases align to TRDD3. Germline values: CDR1 GEAIGNYY, CDR2 EKD. Trimming took 3 bases from V and 3 from J; bases not matched to a gene: 8. The CDR3 is 15 amino acids.

There are a few counts of this clone. Given a far larger clone just one base away, this is likely a sequencing read error. This sequence joins TRDV2 and TRDJ3; 10 bases are shared with TRDD3. The CDR3 runs 20 residues. Germline assignment: CDR1 GEAIGNYY and CDR2 EKD. The CDR3 sequence is CACDTVLGDPPSCDTRQMFF. The CDR3 region has the DNA TGTGCCTGTGACACCGTACTGGGGGATCCTCCCTCCTGTGACACCCGACAGATGTTTTTC.

Concerning this clone: With a far larger clone one base away, a read error is the likely cause. Other DNA sequences in this specimen translate into the identical CDR3. The chain has TRDV2 and TRDJ3; 10 bases match TRDD3. The CDR3 sequence is 19 residues long. In germline, CDR1 is GEAIGNYY, CDR2 EKD. This CDR3 is CACDTVGDTLSWDTRQMFF. The CDR3 DNA reads as TGTGCCTGTGACACCGTGGGGGATACACTCTCCTGGGACACCCGACAGATGTTCTTC.

As for this clone: Given a far larger clone just one base away, this is likely a sequencing read error. Other DNA variants within this sample encode the same CDR3. The chain couples TRDV2 to TRDJ1; TRDD3 is a possible D gene (6 bases). The V gene lost 3 bases and the J gene lost 1 base, with 14 bases spanning the gap. Germline lookup yields CDR1 GEAIGNYY and CDR2 EKD. The CDR3 sequence is 15 residues long. DNA of the CDR3: TGTGCCTGTGACGCTCTACTGGGTTCCACCGATAAACTCATCTTT. It is translated as CACDALLGSTDKLIF.

This clone was counted between two and nine times. V and J are TRDV2 and TRDJ1, with D possibly TRDD3 on 5 matching bases. Trimming left V 3 bases short and J 0 bases short, with 10 bases between. Germline V gene data show CDR1 as GEAIGNYY and CDR2 as EKD. CDR3 length: 14 residues. The CDR3 reads CACDAIWDTDKLIF. The CDR3 bases are TGTGCCTGTGACGCGATCTGGGACACCGATAAACTCATCTTT.

The chain carries TRDV2 and TRDJ1; 9 bases map to TRDD3. The CDR3 runs to 18 residues. Trimming removed 3 bases from V and 0 bases from J; junction bases left unmatched: 13. CDR1 GEAIGNYY and CDR2 EKD come from the germline V gene. CDR3: CACDSVMGDKKDTDKLIF. The CDR3 coding sequence is TGTGCCTGTGACTCCGTGATGGGGGATAAAAAGGACACCGATAAACTCATCTTT.

Only a few counts were recorded for this clone. With a much larger clone just one base away, this may be a read error. The rearrangement links TRDV2 to TRDJ1; D not certain. Germline CDR1 GEAIGNYY, CDR2 EKD. The CDR3 runs to 17 residues. V shed 1 base and J shed 0 bases, with 17 bases lying between them. CDR3 protein: CACDTLHPKPYTDKLIF. The CDR3, as DNA: TGTGCCTGTGACACGCTCCACCCAAAGCCGTACACCGATAAACTCATCTTT.

This clone was seen more than once but under ten times. With only one base between it and a far larger clone, this is likely a read error. CDR3 protein: CACDTVGTGGYKLIF. For the CDR3, the DNA is TGTGCCTGTGACACCGTGGGGACTGGGGGATACAAACTCATCTTT. The chain carries TRDV2 and TRDJ1; TRDD3 matches at 12 bases. The germline CDR1 and CDR2 sequences are GEAIGNYY and EKD. V lost 0 bases, J lost 8 bases, and 6 bases stayed unmatched. The CDR3 is 15 residues long.

In the case of this clone: A read error may explain this, as a much larger clone is one base away. At the DNA level, this CDR3 is encoded by other sequences in the same sample as well. The chain combines TRDV2 with TRDJ1; 9 bases agree with TRDD3. The CDR3 runs 18 residues. Germline V gene sequence: CDR1 GEAIGNYY, CDR2 EKD. DNA for the CDR3: TGTGCCTGTGACCGCCTACTGGGGGACCCCCTTACCACCGACAAACTCATCTTT. It yields the protein CACDRLLGDPLTTDKLIF.

Sample share makes this clone medium-sized. Other DNA sequences in this specimen translate into the identical CDR3. The V gene is TRDV2, the J gene TRDJ1, with D perhaps matching TRDD3 (6 bases). The V gene's germline CDR1 is GEAIGNYY and CDR2 EKD. This CDR3 region has 18 residues. Deletions cut 0 bases from V and 2 bases from J, with 21 bases between. The CDR3 DNA is TGTGCCTGTGACACCGTAGACGTTGGGGGGACACATACCGATAAACTCATCTTT. It translates to CACDTVDVGGTHTDKLIF.

As concerns this clone: This likely came from a read error, as a far larger clone is one base away. V gene TRDV2 combines with J gene TRDJ1, with 8 bases matching TRDD3. Looked up from germline, CDR1 is GEAIGNYY and CDR2 is EKD. CDR3 size: 17 residues. V was pared by 3 bases and J by 1 base, with 12 bases of the junction left unmatched. For the CDR3, the DNA is TGTGCCTGTGACCCGATACTGGGGGCCGCCTCCACCGATAAACTCATCTTT. This encodes CACDPILGAASTDKLIF.

The rearrangement links TRDV2 to TRDJ3; a possible D gene is TRDD3 (6 bases). The CDR3 runs to 18 residues. The germline gives CDR1 GEAIGNYY, CDR2 EKD. V shed 0 bases and J shed 1 base, with 12 bases lying between them. The CDR3 bases are TGTGCCTGTGACACCGTGGGGGCTACATCCTGGGACACCCGACAGATGTTTTTC. Translating it yields CACDTVGATSWDTRQMFF.

As for this clone: This probably arose from a read error, given a far larger clone one base away. This chain joins TRDV2 and TRDJ1, with 10 positions matching TRDD3. CDR1 is GEAIGNYY and CDR2 is EKD in the germline V gene. CDR3 length equals 18 residues. CDR3 nucleotides: TGTGCCTGTGGCACCCTCCACCGTACTGGGGGATCCACCGATAAACTCATCTTT. Protein product: CACGTLHRTGGSTDKLIF.